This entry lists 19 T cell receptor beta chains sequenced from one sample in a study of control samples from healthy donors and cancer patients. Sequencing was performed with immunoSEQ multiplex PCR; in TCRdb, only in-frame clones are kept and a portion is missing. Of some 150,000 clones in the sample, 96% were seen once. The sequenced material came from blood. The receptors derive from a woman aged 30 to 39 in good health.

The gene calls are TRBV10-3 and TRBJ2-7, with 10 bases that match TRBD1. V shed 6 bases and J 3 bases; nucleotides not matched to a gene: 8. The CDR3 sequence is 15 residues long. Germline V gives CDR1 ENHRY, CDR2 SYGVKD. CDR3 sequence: CAISSSGTGDYEQYF. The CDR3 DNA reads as TGTGCCATCAGCTCATCCGGGACAGGGGACTACGAGCAGTACTTC.

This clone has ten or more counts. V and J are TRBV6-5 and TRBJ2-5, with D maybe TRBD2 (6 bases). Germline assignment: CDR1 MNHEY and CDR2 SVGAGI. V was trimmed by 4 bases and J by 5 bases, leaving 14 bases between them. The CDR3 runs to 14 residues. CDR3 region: CASSLSGTLETQYF. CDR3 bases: TGTGCCAGCAGTTTATCGGGGACTCTGGAGACCCAGTACTTC.

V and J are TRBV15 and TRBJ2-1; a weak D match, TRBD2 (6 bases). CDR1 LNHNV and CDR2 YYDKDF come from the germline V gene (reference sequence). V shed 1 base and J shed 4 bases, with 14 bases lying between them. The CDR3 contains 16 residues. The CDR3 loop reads CATSRVFAGPYNEQFF. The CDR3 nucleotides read TGTGCCACCAGCAGAGTTTTCGCGGGACCTTACAATGAGCAGTTCTTC.

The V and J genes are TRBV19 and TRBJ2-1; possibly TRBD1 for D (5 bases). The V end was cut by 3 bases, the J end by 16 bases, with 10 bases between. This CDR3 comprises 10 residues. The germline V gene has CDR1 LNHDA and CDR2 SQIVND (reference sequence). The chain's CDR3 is CASSIRVAFF. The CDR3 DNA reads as TGTGCCAGTAGTATCAGGGTCGCATTCTTC.

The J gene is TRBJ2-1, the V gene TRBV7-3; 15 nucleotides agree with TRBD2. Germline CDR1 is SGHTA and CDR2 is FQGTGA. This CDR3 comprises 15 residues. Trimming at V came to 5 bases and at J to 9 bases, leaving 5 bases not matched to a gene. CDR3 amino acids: CASSPGLAGGLEQFF. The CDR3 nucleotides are TGTGCCAGCAGCCCCGGACTAGCGGGAGGGCTTGAGCAGTTCTTC. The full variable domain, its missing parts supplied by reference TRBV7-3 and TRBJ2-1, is GAGVSQTPSNKVTEKGKYVELRCDPISGHTALYWYRQSLGQGPEFLIYFQGTGAADDSGLPNDRFFAVRPEGSVSTLKIQRTERGDSAVYLCASSPGLAGGLEQFFGPGTRLTVL.

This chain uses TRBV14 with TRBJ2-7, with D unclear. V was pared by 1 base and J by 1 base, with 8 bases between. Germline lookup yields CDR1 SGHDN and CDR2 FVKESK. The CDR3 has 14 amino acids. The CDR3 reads CASSQVPRSYEQYF. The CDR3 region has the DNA TGTGCCAGCAGCCAAGTTCCCAGATCCTACGAGCAGTACTTC.

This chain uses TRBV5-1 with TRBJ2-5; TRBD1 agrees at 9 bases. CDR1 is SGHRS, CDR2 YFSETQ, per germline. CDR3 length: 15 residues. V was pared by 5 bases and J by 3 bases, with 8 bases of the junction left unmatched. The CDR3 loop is CASRSPGTGKETQYF. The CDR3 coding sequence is TGCGCCAGCAGGAGTCCCGGGACAGGGAAAGAGACCCAGTACTTC.

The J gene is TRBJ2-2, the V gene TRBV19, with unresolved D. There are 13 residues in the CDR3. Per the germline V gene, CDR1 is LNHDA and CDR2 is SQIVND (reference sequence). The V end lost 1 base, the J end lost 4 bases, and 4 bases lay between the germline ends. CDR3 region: CASSIGSTGELFF. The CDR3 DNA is TGTGCCAGTAGTATAGGGAGCACCGGGGAGCTGTTTTTT.

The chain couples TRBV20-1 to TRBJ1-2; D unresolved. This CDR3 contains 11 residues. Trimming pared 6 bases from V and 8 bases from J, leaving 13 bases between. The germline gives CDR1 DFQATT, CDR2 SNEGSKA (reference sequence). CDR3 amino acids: CSANPAGGYTF. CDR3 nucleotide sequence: TGCAGTGCCAACCCGGCGGGGGGCTACACCTTC.

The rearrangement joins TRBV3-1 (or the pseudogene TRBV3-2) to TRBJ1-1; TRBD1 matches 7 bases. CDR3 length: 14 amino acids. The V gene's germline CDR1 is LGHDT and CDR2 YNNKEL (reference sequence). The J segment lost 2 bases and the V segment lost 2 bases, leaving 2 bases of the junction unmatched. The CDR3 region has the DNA TGTGCCAGCAGCCAACGGGACAGAAACACTGAAGCTTTCTTT. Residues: CASSQRDRNTEAFF.

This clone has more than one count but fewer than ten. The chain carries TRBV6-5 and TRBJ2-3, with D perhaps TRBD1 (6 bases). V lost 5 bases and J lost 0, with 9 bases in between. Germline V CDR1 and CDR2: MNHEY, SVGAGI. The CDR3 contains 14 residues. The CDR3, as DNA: TGTGCCAGCAGTCAGGGGATGAGCACAGATACGCAGTATTTT. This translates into CASSQGMSTDTQYF.

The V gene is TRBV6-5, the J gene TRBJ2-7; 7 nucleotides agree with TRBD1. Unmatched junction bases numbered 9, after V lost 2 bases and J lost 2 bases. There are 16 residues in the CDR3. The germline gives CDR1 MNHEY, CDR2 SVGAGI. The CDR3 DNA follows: TGTGCCAGCAGTTACAGTTGGGGGACAGATCCCTACGAGCAGTACTTC. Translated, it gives CASSYSWGTDPYEQYF.

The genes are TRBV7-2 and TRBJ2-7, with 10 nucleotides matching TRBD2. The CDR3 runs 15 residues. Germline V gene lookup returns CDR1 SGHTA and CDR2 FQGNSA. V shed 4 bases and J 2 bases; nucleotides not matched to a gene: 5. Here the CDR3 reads CASSSGSGGAYEQYF. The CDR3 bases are TGTGCCAGCAGCTCTGGGAGCGGGGGGGCCTACGAGCAGTACTTC.

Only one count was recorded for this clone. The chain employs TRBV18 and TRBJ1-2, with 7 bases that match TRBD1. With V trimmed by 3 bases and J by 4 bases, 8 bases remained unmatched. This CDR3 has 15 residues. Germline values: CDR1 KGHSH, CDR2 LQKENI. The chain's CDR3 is CASSPSVGTVYGYTF. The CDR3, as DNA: TGTGCCAGCTCACCCTCAGTCGGGACAGTCTATGGCTACACCTTC.

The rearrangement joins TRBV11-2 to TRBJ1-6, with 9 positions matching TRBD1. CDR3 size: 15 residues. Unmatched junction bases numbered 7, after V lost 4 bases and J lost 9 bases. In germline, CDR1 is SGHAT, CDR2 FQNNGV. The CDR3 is CASSSRDRAFSPLHF. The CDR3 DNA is TGTGCCAGCAGCTCCCGGGACAGGGCCTTTTCACCCCTCCACTTT.

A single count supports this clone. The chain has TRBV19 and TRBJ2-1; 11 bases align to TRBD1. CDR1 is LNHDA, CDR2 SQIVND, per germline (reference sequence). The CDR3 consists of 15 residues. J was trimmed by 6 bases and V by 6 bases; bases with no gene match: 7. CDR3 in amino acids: CASSLGTGGGNEQFF. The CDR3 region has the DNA TGTGCCAGTAGCCTCGGGACAGGGGGTGGCAATGAGCAGTTCTTC. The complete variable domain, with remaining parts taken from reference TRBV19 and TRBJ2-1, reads DGGITQSPKYLFRKEGQNVTLSCEQNLNHDAMYWYRQDPGQGLRLIYYSQIVNDFQKGDIAEGYSVSREKKESFPLTVTSAQKNPTAFYLCASSLGTGGGNEQFFGPGTRLTVL.

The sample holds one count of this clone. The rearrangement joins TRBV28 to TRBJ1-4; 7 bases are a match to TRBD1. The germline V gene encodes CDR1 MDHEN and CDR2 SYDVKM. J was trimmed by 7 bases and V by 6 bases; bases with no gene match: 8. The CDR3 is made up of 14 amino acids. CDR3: CASSQMGQLEKLFF. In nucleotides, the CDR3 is TGTGCCAGCAGCCAAATGGGACAGCTTGAAAAACTGTTTTTT.

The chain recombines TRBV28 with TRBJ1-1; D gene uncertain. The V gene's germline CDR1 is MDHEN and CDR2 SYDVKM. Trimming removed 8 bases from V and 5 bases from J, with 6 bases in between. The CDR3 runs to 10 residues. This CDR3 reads CASRRTEAFF. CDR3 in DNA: TGTGCCAGCCGAAGGACTGAAGCTTTCTTT.

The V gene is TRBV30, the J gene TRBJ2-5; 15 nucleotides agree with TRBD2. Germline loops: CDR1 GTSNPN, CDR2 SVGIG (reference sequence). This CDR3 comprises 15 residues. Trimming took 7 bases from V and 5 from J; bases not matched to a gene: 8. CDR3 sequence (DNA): TGTGCCTCCGCCCTGGGACTAGCGGGAGGCGAGACCCAGTACTTC. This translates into CASALGLAGGETQYF.